This TCR beta chain emerged from a study of spatial heterogeneity in lung cancer. Study-level points and caveats: Tumors with more nonsynonymous mutations had more expanded intratumoral alpha and beta TCRs.

Trimming took off 0 bases at V and 0 bases at J, with 14 bases between the two ends. The germline V gene encodes CDR1 MNHEY and CDR2 SVGEGT. The CDR3 covers 17 residues. Time point: sample taken at primary tumor resection. TCRs were sequenced from unsorted whole RNA of tumor, nontumor lung or PBMC. Every molecule of TCR cDNA had its own unique molecular identifier. TCRdb recomputed calls from the 5' RACE reads with MiXCR, one row per CDR3 protein. The sample contains some 13,000 distinct CDR3 sequences, less than 4.5% of which appear only once. This clonotype was counted at least ten times. The antigen is unknown.

V gene TRBV6-2 or TRBV6-3 combines with J gene TRBJ2-5; D gene ambiguous. The receptor was isolated from a male donor with early-stage non-small cell lung cancer. The sample consisted of lung tumor tissue, taken at surgery. The CDR3 nucleotides read TGTGCCAGCAGTTACTCGATAAGGAGCAGTTACCAAGAGACCCAGTACTTC. Its protein product is CASSYSIRSSYQETQYF.